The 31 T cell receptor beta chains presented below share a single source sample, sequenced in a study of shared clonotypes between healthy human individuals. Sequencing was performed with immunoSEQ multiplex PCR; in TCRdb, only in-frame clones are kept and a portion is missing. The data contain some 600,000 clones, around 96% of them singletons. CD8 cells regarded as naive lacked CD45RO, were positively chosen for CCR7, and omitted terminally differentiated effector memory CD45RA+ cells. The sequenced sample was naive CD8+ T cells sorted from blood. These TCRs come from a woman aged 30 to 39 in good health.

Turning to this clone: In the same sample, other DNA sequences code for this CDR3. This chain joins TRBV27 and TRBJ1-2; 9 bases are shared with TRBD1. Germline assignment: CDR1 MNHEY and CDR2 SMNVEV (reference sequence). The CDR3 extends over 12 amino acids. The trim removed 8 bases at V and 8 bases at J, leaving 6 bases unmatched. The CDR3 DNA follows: TGTGCCAGCCGGACAGGGGCGAGGGGCTACACCTTC. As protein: CASRTGARGYTF.

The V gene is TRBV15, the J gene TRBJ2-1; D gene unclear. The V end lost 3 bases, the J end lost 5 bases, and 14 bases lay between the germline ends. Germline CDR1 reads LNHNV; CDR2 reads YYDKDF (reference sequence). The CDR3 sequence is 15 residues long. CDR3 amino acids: CATSSQGSIDNEQFF. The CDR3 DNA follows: TGTGCCACCAGCAGCCAAGGCAGTATAGACAATGAGCAGTTCTTC.

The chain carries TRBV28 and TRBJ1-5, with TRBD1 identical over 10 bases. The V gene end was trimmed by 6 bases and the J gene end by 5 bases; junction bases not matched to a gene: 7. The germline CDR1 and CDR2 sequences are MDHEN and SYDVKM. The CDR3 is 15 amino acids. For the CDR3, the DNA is TGTGCCAGCAGAGAGCCGGGACAGGGGTATCAGCCCCAGCATTTT. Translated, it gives CASREPGQGYQPQHF. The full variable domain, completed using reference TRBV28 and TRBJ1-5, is DVKVTQSSRYLVKRTGEKVFLECVQDMDHENMFWYRQDPGLGLRLIYFSYDVKMKEKGDIPEGYSVSREKKERFSLILESASTNQTSMYLCASREPGQGYQPQHFGDGTRLSIL.

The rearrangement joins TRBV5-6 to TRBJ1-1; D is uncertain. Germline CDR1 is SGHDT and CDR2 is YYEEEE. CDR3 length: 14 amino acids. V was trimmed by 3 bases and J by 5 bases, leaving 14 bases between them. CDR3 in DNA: TGTGCCAGCAGCTCTCAATGGGATAGGACTGAAGCTTTCTTT. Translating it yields CASSSQWDRTEAFF. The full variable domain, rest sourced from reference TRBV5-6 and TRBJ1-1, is DAGVTQSPTHLIKTRGQQVTLRCSPKSGHDTVSWYQQALGQGPQFIFQYYEEEERQRGNFPDRFSGHQFPNYSSELNVNALLLGDSALYLCASSSQWDRTEAFFGQGTRLTVV.

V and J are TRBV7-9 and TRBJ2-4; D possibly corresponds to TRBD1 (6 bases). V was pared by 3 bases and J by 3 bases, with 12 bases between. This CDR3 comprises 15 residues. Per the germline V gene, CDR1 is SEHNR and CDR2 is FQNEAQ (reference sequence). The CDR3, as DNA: TGTGCCAGCAGCTTGCCAGGGGAAGGCAAAAACATTCAGTACTTC. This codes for CASSLPGEGKNIQYF.

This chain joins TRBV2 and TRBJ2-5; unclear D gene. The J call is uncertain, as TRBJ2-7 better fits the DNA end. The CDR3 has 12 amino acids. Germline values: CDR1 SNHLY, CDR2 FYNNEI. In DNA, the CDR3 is TGTGCCAGCCTCCTCTTTTGGTACGAGCAGTACTTC. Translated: CASLLFWYEQYF.

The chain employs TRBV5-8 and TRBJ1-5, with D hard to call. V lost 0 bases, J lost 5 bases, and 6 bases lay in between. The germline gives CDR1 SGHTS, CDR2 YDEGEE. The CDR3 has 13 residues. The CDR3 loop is CASSLGRDQPQHF. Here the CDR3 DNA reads TGTGCCAGCAGCTTGGGCAGAGATCAGCCCCAGCATTTT.

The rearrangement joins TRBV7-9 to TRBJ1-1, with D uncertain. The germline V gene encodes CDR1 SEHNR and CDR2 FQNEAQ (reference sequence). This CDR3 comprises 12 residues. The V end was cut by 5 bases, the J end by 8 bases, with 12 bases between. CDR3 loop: CASSRTGIEAFF. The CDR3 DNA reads TGTGCCAGCAGCCGAACCGGGATAGAAGCTTTCTTT.

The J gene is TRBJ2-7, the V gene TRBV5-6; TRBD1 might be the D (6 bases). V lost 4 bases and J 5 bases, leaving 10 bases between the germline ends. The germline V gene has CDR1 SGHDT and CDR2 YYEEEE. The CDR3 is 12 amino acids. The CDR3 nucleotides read TGTGCCAGCAGCCCCCCAGGGGACGAGCAGTACTTC. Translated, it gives CASSPPGDEQYF.

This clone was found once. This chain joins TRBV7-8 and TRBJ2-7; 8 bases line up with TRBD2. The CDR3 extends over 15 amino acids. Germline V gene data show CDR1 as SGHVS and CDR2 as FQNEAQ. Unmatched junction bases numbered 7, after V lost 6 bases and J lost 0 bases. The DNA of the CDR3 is TGTGCCAGCAGTCCGATGACTAGCGTCTCCTACGAGCAGTACTTC. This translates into CASSPMTSVSYEQYF.

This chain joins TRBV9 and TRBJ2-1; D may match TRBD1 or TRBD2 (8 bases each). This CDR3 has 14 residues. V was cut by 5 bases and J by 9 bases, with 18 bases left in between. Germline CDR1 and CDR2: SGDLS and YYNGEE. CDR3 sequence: CASRPGGGRLEQFF. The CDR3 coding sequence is TGTGCCAGCAGGCCAGGGGGCGGGAGGCTTGAGCAGTTCTTC.

The CDR3 loop is CAISEDSGYEQYF. CDR3 DNA: TGTGCCATCAGTGAGGATAGCGGATACGAGCAGTACTTC. The V and J genes are TRBV10-3 and TRBJ2-7; weak D call: TRBD2 (6 bases). CDR1 is ENHRY, CDR2 SYGVKD, per germline. This CDR3 is 13 amino acids long. Trimming left V 2 bases short and J 4 bases short, with 9 bases between.

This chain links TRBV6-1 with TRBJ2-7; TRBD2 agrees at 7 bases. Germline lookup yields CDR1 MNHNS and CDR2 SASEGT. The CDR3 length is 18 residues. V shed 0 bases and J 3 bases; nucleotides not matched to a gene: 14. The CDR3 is CASSEAGRGAGLGYEQYF. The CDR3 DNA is TGTGCCAGCAGTGAAGCGGGGAGGGGCGCCGGGCTGGGCTACGAGCAGTACTTC.

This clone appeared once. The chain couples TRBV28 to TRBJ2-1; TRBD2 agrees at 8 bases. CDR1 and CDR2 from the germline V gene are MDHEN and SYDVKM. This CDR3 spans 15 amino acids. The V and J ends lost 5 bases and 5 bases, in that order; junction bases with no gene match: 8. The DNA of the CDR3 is TGTGCCAGCAGTGTACTAGCGGCCGTGCACAATGAGCAGTTCTTC. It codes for CASSVLAAVHNEQFF.

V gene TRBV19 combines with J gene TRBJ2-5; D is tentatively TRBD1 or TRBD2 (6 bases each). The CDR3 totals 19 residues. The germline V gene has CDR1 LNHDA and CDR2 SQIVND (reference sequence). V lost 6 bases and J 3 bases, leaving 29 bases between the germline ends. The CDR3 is CASSPSWGAPLTKKETQYF. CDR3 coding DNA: TGTGCCAGTAGCCCCAGCTGGGGGGCCCCGTTGACAAAGAAAGAGACCCAGTACTTC.

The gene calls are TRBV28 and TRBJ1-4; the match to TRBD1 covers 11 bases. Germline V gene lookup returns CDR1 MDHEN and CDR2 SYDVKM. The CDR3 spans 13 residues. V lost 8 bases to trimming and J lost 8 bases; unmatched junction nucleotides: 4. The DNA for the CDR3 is TGTGCCAGCGGGGGACAGGGGGAAGAAAAACTGTTTTTT. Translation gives CASGGQGEEKLFF. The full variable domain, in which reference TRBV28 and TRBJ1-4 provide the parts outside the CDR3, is DVKVTQSSRYLVKRTGEKVFLECVQDMDHENMFWYRQDPGLGLRLIYFSYDVKMKEKGDIPEGYSVSREKKERFSLILESASTNQTSMYLCASGGQGEEKLFFGSGTQLSVL.

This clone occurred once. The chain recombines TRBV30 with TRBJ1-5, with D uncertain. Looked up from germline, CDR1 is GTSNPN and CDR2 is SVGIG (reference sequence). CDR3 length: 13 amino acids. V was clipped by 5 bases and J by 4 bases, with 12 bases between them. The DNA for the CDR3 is TGTGCCTGGGCCGCCGACGCGAATCAGCCCCAGCATTTT. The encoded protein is CAWAADANQPQHF.

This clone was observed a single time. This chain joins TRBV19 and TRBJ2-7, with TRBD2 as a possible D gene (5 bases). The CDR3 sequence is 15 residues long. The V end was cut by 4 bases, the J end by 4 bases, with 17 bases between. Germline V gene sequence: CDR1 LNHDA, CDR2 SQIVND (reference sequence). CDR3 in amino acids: CASSTYRDHPYEQYF. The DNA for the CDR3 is TGTGCCAGTAGTACCTACCGGGATCATCCGTACGAGCAGTACTTC. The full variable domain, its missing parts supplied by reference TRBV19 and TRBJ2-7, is DGGITQSPKYLFRKEGQNVTLSCEQNLNHDAMYWYRQDPGQGLRLIYYSQIVNDFQKGDIAEGYSVSREKKESFPLTVTSAQKNPTAFYLCASSTYRDHPYEQYFGPGTRLTVT.

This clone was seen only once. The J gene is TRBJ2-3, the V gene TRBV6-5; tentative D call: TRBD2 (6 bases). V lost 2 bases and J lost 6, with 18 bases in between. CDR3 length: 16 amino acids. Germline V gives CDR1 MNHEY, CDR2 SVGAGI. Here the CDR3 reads CASSYDTSSLTDTQYF. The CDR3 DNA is TGTGCCAGCAGTTACGATACTAGCTCCCTAACGGATACGCAGTATTTT.

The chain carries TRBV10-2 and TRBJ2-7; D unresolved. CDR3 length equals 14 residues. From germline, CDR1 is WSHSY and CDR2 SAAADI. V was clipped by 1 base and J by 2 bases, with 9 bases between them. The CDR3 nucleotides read TGCGCCAGCAGTGAGTTTGGAGTCGCCTACGAGCAGTACTTC. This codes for CASSEFGVAYEQYF.

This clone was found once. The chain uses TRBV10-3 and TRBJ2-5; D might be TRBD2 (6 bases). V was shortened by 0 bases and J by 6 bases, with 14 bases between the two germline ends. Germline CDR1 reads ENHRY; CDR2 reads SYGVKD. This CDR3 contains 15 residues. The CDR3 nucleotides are TGTGCCATCAGTGAGTCAGGCGGGGAGGAAAAGACCCAGTACTTC. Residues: CAISESGGEEKTQYF.

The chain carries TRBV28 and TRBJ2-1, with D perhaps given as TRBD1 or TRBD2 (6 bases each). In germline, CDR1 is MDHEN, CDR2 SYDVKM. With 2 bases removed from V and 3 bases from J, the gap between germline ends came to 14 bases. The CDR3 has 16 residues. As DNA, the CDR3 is TGTGCCAGCAGTTTAGAGAGAGGGGGACTCTACAATGAGCAGTTCTTC. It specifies CASSLERGGLYNEQFF.

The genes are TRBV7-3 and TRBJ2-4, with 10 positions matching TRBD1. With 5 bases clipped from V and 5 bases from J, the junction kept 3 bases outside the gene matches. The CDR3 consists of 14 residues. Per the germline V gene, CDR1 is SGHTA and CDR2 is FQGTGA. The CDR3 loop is CASSPGTGENIQYF. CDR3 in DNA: TGTGCCAGCAGCCCCGGGACAGGGGAAAACATTCAGTACTTC.

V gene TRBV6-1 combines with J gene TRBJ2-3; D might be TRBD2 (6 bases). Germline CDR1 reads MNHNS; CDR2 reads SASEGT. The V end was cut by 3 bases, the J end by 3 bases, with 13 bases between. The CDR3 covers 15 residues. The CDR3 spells CASSDSEGQTDTQYF. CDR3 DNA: TGTGCCAGCAGTGATTCGGAGGGCCAAACAGATACGCAGTATTTT.

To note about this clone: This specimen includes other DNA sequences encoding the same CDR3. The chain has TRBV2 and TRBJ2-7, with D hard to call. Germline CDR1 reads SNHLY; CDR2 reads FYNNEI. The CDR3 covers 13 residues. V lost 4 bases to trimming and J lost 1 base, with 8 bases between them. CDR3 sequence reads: CASSAGDSYEQYF. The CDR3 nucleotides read TGTGCCAGCAGTGCGGGTGATTCCTACGAGCAGTACTTC.

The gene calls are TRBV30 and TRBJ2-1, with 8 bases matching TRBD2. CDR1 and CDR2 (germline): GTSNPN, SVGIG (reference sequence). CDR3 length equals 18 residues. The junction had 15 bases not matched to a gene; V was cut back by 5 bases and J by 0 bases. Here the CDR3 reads CAWGGSGIYLSSYNEQFF. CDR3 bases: TGTGCCTGGGGGGGTAGCGGGATATACCTGAGCTCCTACAATGAGCAGTTCTTC.

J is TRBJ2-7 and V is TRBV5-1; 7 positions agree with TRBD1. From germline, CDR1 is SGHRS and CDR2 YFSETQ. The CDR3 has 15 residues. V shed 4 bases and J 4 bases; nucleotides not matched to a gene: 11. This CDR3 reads CASSRDRVEEYEQYF. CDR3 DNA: TGCGCCAGCAGCCGAGACAGGGTCGAGGAATACGAGCAGTACTTC.

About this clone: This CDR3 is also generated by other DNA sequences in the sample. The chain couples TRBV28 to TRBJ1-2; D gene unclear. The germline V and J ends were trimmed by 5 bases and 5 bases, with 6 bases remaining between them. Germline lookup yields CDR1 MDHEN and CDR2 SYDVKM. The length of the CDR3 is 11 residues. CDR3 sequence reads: CASSPGYGYTF. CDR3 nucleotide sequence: TGTGCCAGCAGTCCGGGTTATGGCTACACCTTC.

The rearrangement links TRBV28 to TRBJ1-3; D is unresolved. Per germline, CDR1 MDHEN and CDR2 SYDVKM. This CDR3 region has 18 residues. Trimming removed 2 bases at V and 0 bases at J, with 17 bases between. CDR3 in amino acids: CASSLVGQAAYSGNTIYF. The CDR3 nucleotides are TGTGCCAGCAGTTTAGTCGGCCAGGCGGCTTACTCTGGAAACACCATATATTTT.

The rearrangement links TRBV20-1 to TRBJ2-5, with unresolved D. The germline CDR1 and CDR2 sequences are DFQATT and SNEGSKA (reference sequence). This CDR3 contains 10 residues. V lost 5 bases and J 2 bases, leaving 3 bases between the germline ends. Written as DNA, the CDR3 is TGCAGTGCTGAACAAGAGACCCAGTACTTC. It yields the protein CSAEQETQYF.

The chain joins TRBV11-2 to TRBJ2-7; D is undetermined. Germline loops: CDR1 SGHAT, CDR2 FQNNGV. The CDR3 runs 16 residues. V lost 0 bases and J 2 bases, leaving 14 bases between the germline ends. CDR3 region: CASSLDDLSATYEQYF. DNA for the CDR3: TGTGCCAGCAGCTTAGATGACTTATCAGCTACCTACGAGCAGTACTTC.